The rows below give T cell receptor beta chains drawn from one sample of a study of CXCR3-negative and CXCR3-positive naive CD8 T cells. From its re-call of the 5' RACE reads, TCRdb lists each CDR3 protein once, without DNA. In all, the sample yields tens of thousands of distinct CDR3 sequences. Input material: naive CXCR3- CD8+ T cells from blood. The receptor set was obtained from a human donor in good health. Some clones in this sample may be carry-over from other donors' samples. Each CDR3 is given with its conserved first and last residue. Each record gives: clone size, J gene, V gene, CDR3 protein. Not every row has a clone size; where given, it reads once, few, many or a size class.

. TRBJ1-1 TRBV7-2 CASSSSGTGRTEAFF
. TRBJ2-7 TRBV9 CASSVAPAGVYEQYF
. TRBJ1-1 TRBV6-2/TRBV6-3 CASSYPPDGTNTEAFF
. TRBJ2-7 TRBV20-1 CSAKGTEFYEQYF
. TRBJ2-7 TRBV29-1 CSVGGTAGEEQYF
. TRBJ1-2 TRBV20-1 CSARERWTEDYGYTF
. TRBJ1-3 TRBV7-6 CASSYGQGSGNTIYF
. TRBJ2-1 TRBV5-5 CASTPRLAGGPGNEQFF
. TRBJ1-1 TRBV10-3 CAISETDGAEAFF
. TRBJ2-7 TRBV2 CASSDREDYEQYF
. TRBJ2-1 TRBV5-1 CASSFRDNEQFF
. TRBJ1-2 TRBV12-3/TRBV12-4 CASTSLETGSYGYTF
. TRBJ2-7 TRBV15 CATSREMGPNEQYF
. TRBJ1-6 TRBV5-5 CASSGRDNPYNSPLHF
. TRBJ2-7 TRBV20-1 CSAMEVYDSYEQYF
. TRBJ2-5 TRBV7-9 CASSLDSVPETQYF
. TRBJ1-1 TRBV2 CASSRQGDDTEAFF
. TRBJ2-7 TRBV7-9 CASSSPGDLYF
. TRBJ2-7 TRBV4-1 CASSQEGSPFSYEQYF
. TRBJ2-7 TRBV20-1 CSAIPWTGAEQYF
. TRBJ1-5 TRBV5-1 CASSLIPGNQPQHF
medium-sized TRBJ2-7 TRBV14 CASSPVAGSSYEQYF
. TRBJ1-1 TRBV2 CASPAGQMNTEAFF
. TRBJ2-7 TRBV5-1 CASSLASGSQGDEQYF
. TRBJ2-7 TRBV4-1 CASSHLQGAYEQYF
. TRBJ1-1 TRBV5-1 CASTVQSGTAAGAFF
. TRBJ1-5 TRBV12-3/TRBV12-4 CASSPDRGQPQHF
. TRBJ1-6 TRBV27 CASTHGTDNSPLHF
. TRBJ2-4 TRBV2 CASSLGQGLNIQYF
. TRBJ2-1 TRBV6-2/TRBV6-3 CASSTPRGITYNEQFF
. TRBJ2-1 TRBV7-7 CASSLDRYNEQFF
. TRBJ2-3 TRBV18 CASSSMGQGYPDTQYF
. TRBJ2-5 TRBV7-9 CASSSDGTGQETQYF
. TRBJ2-3 TRBV6-4 CASSEAGGGESGLSDTQYF
. TRBJ2-3 TRBV12-3/TRBV12-4 CASRTGALGTDTQYF
. TRBJ2-1 TRBV7-3 CASSLIGGNPSYNEQFF
. TRBJ2-6 TRBV4-3 CASSQDGGAGANVLTF
. TRBJ2-2 TRBV20-1 CSAPKTGPVARELFF
. TRBJ2-3 TRBV2 CASSEGRGRAGADTQYF
. TRBJ2-1 TRBV6-1 CASRPGEAGALYNEQFF
. TRBJ2-7 TRBV28 CASIGQSSYEQYF
. TRBJ2-7 TRBV20-1 CSARASGTYEQYF
. TRBJ2-1 TRBV29-1 CSVDPGINEQFF
. TRBJ2-3 TRBV6-4 CATSGSTAPDTQYF
. TRBJ1-4 TRBV15 CATSREGDGEKLFF
. TRBJ2-1 TRBV5-5 CPSTPRLAGGPGNEQFF
. TRBJ2-1 TRBV5-1 CASSPELAGGRHEQFF
medium-sized TRBJ1-4 TRBV7-8 CASSLVLGVGEKLFF
. TRBJ2-7 TRBV30 CAWSVTREQYF
. TRBJ1-3 TRBV3-1 CASSHQTRVAGNTMYF
. TRBJ2-3 TRBV29-1 CSVDRLAGTDTQYF
. TRBJ2-7 TRBV29-1 CSVEDTRGYEQYF